Below are 23 T cell receptor beta chains sequenced from a single sample in a study of blood T cell repertoires in COVID-19. Clones were sequenced by immunoSEQ multiplex PCR, and TCRdb holds only the in-frame ones, with some missing. The table has 93,000 or so clones, roughly 87% seen once. The source material was peripheral blood. Source of these receptors: a human donor in a cohort sampled during active COVID-19.

V and J are TRBV9 and TRBJ1-1; unclear D gene. The CDR3 covers 13 residues. V was shortened by 0 bases and J by 1 base, with 4 bases between the two germline ends. Germline CDR1 is SGDLS and CDR2 is YYNGEE. In DNA, the CDR3 is TGTGCCAGCAGCGTAGCGGGGAACACTGAAGCTTTCTTT. Translating it yields CASSVAGNTEAFF.

The chain employs TRBV29-1 and TRBJ2-7; the match to TRBD2 covers 10 bases. Germline CDR1 reads SQVTM; CDR2 reads ANQGSEA. The CDR3 has 13 residues. V was clipped by 4 bases and J by 7 bases; unmatched bases: 7. The CDR3 sequence is CSVGTSGSGEQYF. DNA for the CDR3: TGCAGCGTTGGGACTAGCGGATCCGGGGAGCAGTACTTC.

V usage is TRBV10-3 and J usage is TRBJ2-3; 11 bases agree with TRBD2. Germline assignment: CDR1 ENHRY and CDR2 SYGVKD. The trim removed 8 bases at V and 4 bases at J, leaving 2 bases unmatched. The CDR3 runs 13 residues. The CDR3 nucleotides read TGTGCCATCCTAGCGGGGGGCGCAGATACGCAGTATTTT. The encoded protein is CAILAGGADTQYF.

The chain links TRBV11-2 to TRBJ1-1; no clear D gene. From germline, CDR1 is SGHAT and CDR2 FQNNGV. V was trimmed by 2 bases and J by 1 base, leaving 8 bases between them. The CDR3 sequence is 14 residues long. CDR3 amino acids: CASSLSRRNTEAFF. The CDR3 region has the DNA TGTGCCAGCAGCTTAAGCCGGAGGAACACTGAAGCTTTCTTT.

The chain has TRBV3-1 (or the pseudogene TRBV3-2) and TRBJ2-6; weak D call: TRBD2 (5 bases). The V gene's germline CDR1 is LGHDT and CDR2 YNNKEL (reference sequence). The CDR3 totals 16 residues. V was cut by 1 base and J by 4 bases, with 11 bases left in between. The CDR3 DNA reads TGTGCCAGCAGCCAAGGTACGAGGGTCGGGGCCAACGTCCTGACTTTC. As protein: CASSQGTRVGANVLTF.

J is TRBJ2-1 and V is TRBV7-9; 10 bases align to TRBD2. The CDR3 extends over 16 amino acids. The ends lost 3 bases at V and 7 bases at J; junction bases unmatched: 9. In germline, CDR1 is SEHNR, CDR2 FQNEAQ (reference sequence). The CDR3 here is CASSLLAGVVVNEQFF. The CDR3 region has the DNA TGTGCCAGCAGCTTGCTAGCGGGAGTAGTTGTAAATGAGCAGTTCTTC.

V usage is TRBV3-1 (or the pseudogene TRBV3-2) and J usage is TRBJ2-2; D is ambiguous. The CDR3 extends over 14 amino acids. Trimming removed 1 base at V and 2 bases at J, with 5 bases between. Germline V lookup: CDR1 LGHDT, CDR2 YNNKEL (reference sequence). The DNA of the CDR3 is TGTGCCAGCAGCCAAGGACTTAACACCGGGGAGCTGTTTTTT. This sequence encodes CASSQGLNTGELFF.

The rearrangement uses TRBV9 and TRBJ2-7; 8 nucleotides align to TRBD1. The V gene's germline CDR1 is SGDLS and CDR2 YYNGEE. V gave up 4 bases and J gave up 2 bases; unmatched junction bases: 5. The CDR3 sequence is 14 residues long. The CDR3 DNA is TGTGCCAGCAGCCCACGGACAGGGACCTACGAGCAGTACTTC. Translation: CASSPRTGTYEQYF.

The rearrangement uses TRBV19 and TRBJ1-1; tentative D call: TRBD1 (5 bases). The CDR3 is 13 residues long. The germline V and J ends were trimmed by 6 bases and 4 bases, with 12 bases remaining between them. Germline-derived CDR1 and CDR2 are LNHDA and SQIVND (reference sequence). In DNA form, the CDR3 reads TGTGCCAGTAGCATTACAGGAACCACTGAAGCTTTCTTT. This sequence encodes CASSITGTTEAFF. Drawing the rest from reference TRBV19 and TRBJ1-1, the complete variable domain is DGGITQSPKYLFRKEGQNVTLSCEQNLNHDAMYWYRQDPGQGLRLIYYSQIVNDFQKGDIAEGYSVSREKKESFPLTVTSAQKNPTAFYLCASSITGTTEAFFGQGTRLTVV.

The chain is built from TRBV7-3 and TRBJ2-5; TRBD2 aligns across 14 bases. Trimming removed 5 bases from V and 5 bases from J; junction bases left unmatched: 7. Germline V gene sequence: CDR1 SGHTA, CDR2 FQGTGA. This CDR3 is built from 16 residues. CDR3 DNA sequence: TGTGCCAGCAGCCCGTCAGGGACTAGCGGGAGCGAGACCCAGTACTTC. Translated, it gives CASSPSGTSGSETQYF.

This clone was seen a single time. The rearrangement joins TRBV28 to TRBJ2-1, with 13 nucleotides matching TRBD2. The CDR3 covers 15 residues. The V gene end was trimmed by 7 bases and the J gene end by 8 bases; junction bases not matched to a gene: 8. CDR1 and CDR2 from the germline V gene are MDHEN and SYDVKM. In DNA, the CDR3 is TGTGCCAGCATTCGGACTAGCGGGAGAATGTATGAGCAGTTCTTC. Its protein is CASIRTSGRMYEQFF.

This chain links TRBV28 with TRBJ2-7, with TRBD1 as a possible D gene (6 bases). The CDR3 extends over 15 amino acids. Per the germline V gene, CDR1 is MDHEN and CDR2 is SYDVKM. Trimming took 2 bases from V and 2 from J, leaving 13 bases between them. CDR3 bases: TGTGCCAGCAGTTTACTTCAGGGGCGGACCTACGAGCAGTACTTC. It is translated as CASSLLQGRTYEQYF.

This chain connects TRBV29-1 to TRBJ2-7; D is perhaps TRBD2 (5 bases). The V gene lost 2 bases and the J gene lost 0 bases, with 14 bases spanning the gap. Germline V gene sequence: CDR1 SQVTM, CDR2 ANQGSEA. This CDR3 has 15 amino acids. This CDR3 reads CSVEFPAESSYEQYF. For the CDR3, the DNA is TGCAGCGTTGAATTCCCAGCGGAGAGCTCCTACGAGCAGTACTTC.

The chain recombines TRBV11-2 with TRBJ1-3; 8 nucleotides align to TRBD1. CDR3 length: 16 residues. J lost 4 bases, V lost 1 base, and 6 bases had no gene match. CDR1 SGHAT and CDR2 FQNNGV come from the germline V gene. CDR3: CASSLVAGGSGNTIYF. CDR3 in DNA: TGTGCCAGCAGCTTAGTTGCAGGGGGCTCCGGAAACACCATATATTTT.

V usage is TRBV27 and J usage is TRBJ1-2, with TRBD1 identical over 8 bases. This CDR3 region has 13 residues. CDR1 and CDR2 from the germline V gene are MNHEY and SMNVEV (reference sequence). With 2 bases clipped from V and 4 bases from J, the junction kept 0 bases outside the gene matches. Here the CDR3 DNA reads TGTGCCAGCAGTTTAGACAGGGGCTATGGCTACACCTTC. Encoded protein: CASSLDRGYGYTF.

The chain has TRBV25-1 and TRBJ1-4, with 7 positions matching TRBD1. CDR1 is MGHDK and CDR2 is SYGVNS in the germline V gene. The ends lost 5 bases at V and 4 bases at J; junction bases unmatched: 13. The CDR3 has 17 residues. This CDR3 is CASSTYRGGPDNEKLFF. CDR3 sequence (DNA): TGTGCCAGCAGTACCTACAGGGGCGGACCGGATAATGAAAAACTGTTTTTT.

The chain links TRBV19 to TRBJ1-5, with D tentatively TRBD1 (6 bases). From germline, CDR1 is LNHDA and CDR2 SQIVND (reference sequence). V was clipped by 5 bases and J by 7 bases, with 18 bases between them. The length of the CDR3 is 15 residues. CDR3 nucleotide sequence: TGTGCCAGTAGTCTCCCGGGAGGCAGGGGACAGCCCCAGCATTTT. Amino acid sequence: CASSLPGGRGQPQHF.

This clone is a singleton in its sample. V gene TRBV12-3 or TRBV12-4 combines with J gene TRBJ1-1; D ambiguous. This CDR3 spans 13 amino acids. Trimming removed 5 bases at V and 1 base at J, with 8 bases between. CDR3 residues: CASSIGSNTEAFF. In DNA form, the CDR3 reads TGTGCCAGCAGTATCGGTTCGAACACTGAAGCTTTCTTT.

The chain joins TRBV12-3 or TRBV12-4 to TRBJ2-2, with TRBD1 matching over 11 bases. This CDR3 region has 13 residues. V shed 8 bases and J 6 bases; nucleotides not matched to a gene: 2. This CDR3 is CASRDRGSGELFF. The CDR3 DNA reads TGTGCCAGCCGGGACAGGGGGTCCGGGGAGCTGTTTTTT.

The chain employs TRBV10-1 and TRBJ2-3; 7 nucleotides match TRBD1. Per the germline V gene, CDR1 is WNHNN and CDR2 is SYGVQD (reference sequence). The CDR3 extends over 14 amino acids. V was clipped by 5 bases and J by 3 bases; unmatched bases: 5. This CDR3 reads CASSRGTATDTQYF. CDR3 DNA: TGCGCCAGCAGTAGGGGGACAGCGACAGATACGCAGTATTTT.

This sequence joins TRBV6-5 and TRBJ2-3; 14 positions agree with TRBD2. V trimming: 6 bases; J trimming: 5 bases; junction bases outside the gene matches: 4. Per germline, CDR1 MNHEY and CDR2 SVGAGI. This CDR3 is built from 15 residues. The CDR3 DNA is TGTGCCAGCAGGGGACTAGCGGGAGTCAAAGATACGCAGTATTTT. Translation gives CASRGLAGVKDTQYF.

The V gene is TRBV7-3, the J gene TRBJ2-5, with D perhaps TRBD1 (7 bases). CDR1 SGHTA and CDR2 FQGTGA come from the germline V gene. Between the trimmed V and J ends, which lost 1 base and 7 bases, there was a span of 10 bases. The length of the CDR3 is 13 residues. The CDR3: CASSLNRGGTQYF. The CDR3 DNA sequence: TGTGCCAGCAGCTTAAACAGGGGAGGGACCCAGTACTTC.

The chain links TRBV7-9 to TRBJ1-5; tentative D call: TRBD1 (6 bases). The V gene's germline CDR1 is SEHNR and CDR2 FQNEAQ (reference sequence). With 1 base removed from V and 6 bases from J, the gap between germline ends came to 19 bases. There are 17 residues in the CDR3. CDR3 in amino acids: CASSLGDGGGRGQPQHF. The CDR3 region has the DNA TGTGCCAGCAGCTTAGGGGATGGGGGCGGACGGGGTCAGCCCCAGCATTTT.